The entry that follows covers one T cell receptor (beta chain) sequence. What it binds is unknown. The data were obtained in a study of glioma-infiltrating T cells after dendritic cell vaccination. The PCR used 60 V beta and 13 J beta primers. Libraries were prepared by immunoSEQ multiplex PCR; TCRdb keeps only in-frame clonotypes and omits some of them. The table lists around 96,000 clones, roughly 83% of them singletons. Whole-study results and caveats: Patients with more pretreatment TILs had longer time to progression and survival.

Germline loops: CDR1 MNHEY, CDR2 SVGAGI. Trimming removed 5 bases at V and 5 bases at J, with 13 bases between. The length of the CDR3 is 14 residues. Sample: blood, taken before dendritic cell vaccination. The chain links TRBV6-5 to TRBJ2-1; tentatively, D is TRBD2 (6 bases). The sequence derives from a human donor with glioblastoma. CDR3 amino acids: CASSHAGRHNEQFF. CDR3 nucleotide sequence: TGTGCCAGCAGTCACGCGGGACGCCACAATGAGCAGTTCTTC.